This T cell receptor (beta chain) was obtained from a study of blood T cell repertoires in COVID-19. From germline, CDR1 is SQVTM and CDR2 ANQGSEA. Losses at the gene ends were 8 bases for V and 9 bases for J; bases not matched to a gene: 11. The CDR3 is made up of 14 amino acids. Authors' analysis steps: From reference gene primer amplification, estimates of nucleated cell counts were derived. Here immunoSEQ multiplex PCR was the method, and the copy in TCRdb shows in-frame clones only, minus some. V, J and clone size were drawn from that table, and D and trimming were deduced from the DNA. The sample lists 500,000 or so clones; about 85% were seen once. The participants were between about 18 and 90 years old and came from 24 US areas. Participants' own reports of clinical history determined their cohort assignment. Resolution of symptoms, clearance, or two negative PCRs was present in recovered Cohort 3 donors.

The TCR sequence derives from a woman aged 18-35 years who had recovered from COVID-19. This chain uses TRBV29-1 with TRBJ1-6, with TRBD1 matching 9 bases. Sequenced input: PBMCs or T cells enriched from blood (not recorded which). This CDR3 is CSPGQGPDFSPLHF. CDR3 bases: TGCAGCCCGGGACAGGGACCCGATTTTTCACCCCTCCACTTT.